The next 19 T cell receptor delta chains were all read from a single sample in a study of gammadelta T cells in human blood. TCRdb reprocessed the RT-PCR reads through CATT. The table has about 790 delta-chain clones, 45% to 60% seen once; the top ten hold approximately 25%. What was sequenced was Vgamma9Vdelta2 gamma-delta T cells from infant blood. Receptors were obtained from a human donor.

V and J are TRDV2 and TRDJ1; tentative D call: TRDD3 (6 bases). Germline V gene lookup returns CDR1 GEAIGNYY and CDR2 EKD. The CDR3 contains 15 residues. Trimming left V 0 bases short and J 0 bases short, with 10 bases between. CDR3 sequence reads: CACDTVVGDTDKLIF. CDR3 in DNA: TGTGCCTGTGACACCGTGGTGGGGGACACCGATAAACTCATCTTT.

To note about this clone: A single base is all that separates this from a far larger clone, so a read error is likely. The chain has TRDV2 and TRDJ2; TRDD3 matches 7 bases. Germline V gives CDR1 GEAIGNYY, CDR2 EKD. The length of the CDR3 is 18 residues. CDR3 in amino acids: CACDTVGGRQALTAKLFF. The CDR3 nucleotides are TGTGCCTGTGACACCGTTGGGGGACGACAAGCTTTGACAGCAAAACTCTTCTTT.

Comments on this clone: A far larger clone is one base from this, pointing to a likely read error. The chain couples TRDV2 to TRDJ3, with D possibly TRDD3 on 6 matching bases. The CDR3 spans 18 residues. V was cut by 0 bases and J by 0 bases, with 11 bases left in between. CDR1 is GEAIGNYY and CDR2 is EKD in the germline V gene. The CDR3 is CACDTWGSHSWDTRQMFF. For the CDR3, the DNA is TGTGCCTGTGACACCTGGGGATCCCACTCCTGGGACACCCGACAGATGTTTTTC.

On this clone: Only one base separates this from a far larger clonotype, so it likely reflects a read error. The chain carries TRDV2 and TRDJ3; 11 bases match TRDD3. This CDR3 contains 19 residues. In germline, CDR1 is GEAIGNYY, CDR2 EKD. The CDR3 nucleotides are TGTGCCCGTGACACCGCTGGGGGATACAGGGCCTGGGACACCCGACAGATGTTTTTC. Protein: CARDTAGGYRAWDTRQMFF.

Note on this clone: One base separates it from a far larger clone, so it is likely a read error. The chain uses TRDV2 and TRDJ2; 8 bases line up with TRDD3. Germline CDR1 reads GEAIGNYY; CDR2 reads EKD. This CDR3 contains 15 residues. CDR3 sequence: CACDTLGGLTAKLFF. CDR3 nucleotide sequence: TGTGCCTGTGACACCCTTGGGGGATTGACAGCAAAACTCTTCTTT.

On this clone: Since a far larger clone is one base different, this is likely a read error. The rearrangement joins TRDV2 to TRDJ1; 13 nucleotides match TRDD3. This CDR3 region has 21 residues. Germline V gene sequence: CDR1 GEAIGNYY, CDR2 EKD. Here the CDR3 reads CACDSLENRLGDTKYTNKLIF. Here the CDR3 DNA reads TGTGCCTGTGACTCCCTCGAAAACAGACTGGGGGATACGAAGTACACCAATAAACTCATCTTT.

For this clone: For this DNA, TCRdb reports the protein of a much larger clone, which diverges at residue 9, most likely from a read error; the protein presented here is translated directly from the DNA. V is TRDV2 and J is TRDJ1, with 8 nucleotides matching TRDD3. With 0 bases clipped from V and 0 bases from J, the junction kept 8 bases outside the gene matches. Germline V gives CDR1 GEAIGNYY, CDR2 EKD. The length of the CDR3 is 17 residues. The CDR3, as DNA: TGTGCCTGTGACACCGTGGGGGATCACGGGGACACCGATAAACTCATCTTT. It specifies CACDTVGDHGDTDKLIF.

Remarks on this clone: This likely reflects a read error, since a far larger clone is one base away. Other DNA sequences of this sample code for an identical CDR3. The V gene is TRDV2, the J gene TRDJ1; 13 nucleotides match TRDD3. Germline CDR1 GEAIGNYY, CDR2 EKD. The CDR3 sequence is 20 residues long. In DNA, the CDR3 is TGTGCATGTGACACCGTGACTGGGGGATACGCGGCCGGCTACACCGATAAACTCATCTTT. Translated: CACDTVTGGYAAGYTDKLIF.

The chain joins TRDV2 to TRDJ1; 12 bases line up with TRDD3. Germline CDR1 is GEAIGNYY and CDR2 is EKD. This CDR3 spans 19 amino acids. V was pared by 3 bases and J by 0 bases, with 13 bases of the junction left unmatched. This CDR3 is CACDLLGDTGTWDTDKLIF. CDR3 in DNA: TGTGCCTGTGACTTACTGGGGGATACAGGGACCTGGGACACCGATAAACTCATCTTT.

A word on this clone: A read error likely explains why the TCRdb protein, taken from a much larger clone, differs from this DNA's translation at residue 4; the protein shown is translated from the DNA. This chain uses TRDV2 with TRDJ3, with TRDD3 matching 13 bases. CDR3 length: 20 residues. Germline-derived CDR1 and CDR2 are GEAIGNYY and EKD. The CDR3 DNA reads as TGTGCCTGTAACACCGTACTGGGGGATACGCGCTCCTGGGACACCCGACAGATGTTTTTC. Amino acid sequence: CACNTVLGDTRSWDTRQMFF.

This clone is classed as medium-sized. This same CDR3 is encoded by further DNA sequences in the sample. J is TRDJ3 and V is TRDV2; TRDD3 aligns across 12 bases. The germline CDR1 and CDR2 sequences are GEAIGNYY and EKD. Trimming at V came to 3 bases and at J to 2 bases, leaving 7 bases not matched to a gene. The CDR3 runs to 19 residues. The CDR3 region is CACDSLGDTFPWDTRQMFF. CDR3 bases: TGTGCCTGTGACTCTCTGGGGGATACGTTCCCCTGGGACACCCGACAGATGTTTTTC.

As for this clone: Sequence at one end of the junction differs from germline and may be a read error. The chain couples TRDV2 to TRDJ3; 8 positions match TRDD3. The CDR3 covers 19 residues. Germline CDR1 and CDR2: GEAIGNYY and EKD. As DNA, the CDR3 is TGTGCCTGTGACTTACTGGGGGGTACAGGGACCTGGGACACCCAACAGATGTTTTTC. Its translation: CACDLLGGTGTWDTQQMFF.

The count of this clone is one. A far larger clone is one nucleotide away, so this likely arose from a read error. The J gene is TRDJ2, the V gene TRDV2; D not resolved. Germline CDR1 reads GEAIGNYY; CDR2 reads EKD. Trimming took 3 bases from V and 4 from J, leaving 11 bases between them. The CDR3 runs 14 residues. In DNA, the CDR3 is TGTGCCTGTGACTCTATTACTAGGACAGCACAACTCTTCTTT. This sequence encodes CACDSITRTAQLFF.

With regard to this clone: This may be a read error, as it is one base from a much larger clone. Other DNA sequences in this specimen translate into the identical CDR3. V gene TRDV2 combines with J gene TRDJ3, with 8 bases fitting TRDD3. The germline V gene encodes CDR1 GEAIGNYY and CDR2 EKD. V shed 1 base, J shed 0 bases, and the junction held 7 bases outside the gene matches. This CDR3 is built from 19 residues. The CDR3 is CACDTITGGYSWDTRQMFF. The CDR3 nucleotides read TGTGCCTGTGACACGATTACTGGGGGGTACTCCTGGGACACCCGACAGATGTTTTTC.

This clone is deemed large. The genes are TRDV2 and TRDJ2; 10 bases map to TRDD3. The trim removed 0 bases at V and 0 bases at J, leaving 6 bases unmatched. CDR1 is GEAIGNYY and CDR2 is EKD in the germline V gene. The CDR3 runs 18 residues. As DNA, the CDR3 is TGTGCCTGTGACACCTTCTACTGGGGGATTTCTTTGACAGCACAACTCTTCTTT. It yields the protein CACDTFYWGISLTAQLFF.

Note on this clone: This is likely an artifact of a read error, given a far larger clone one base away. V and J are TRDV2 and TRDJ1; possibly TRDD3 for D (6 bases). Germline V gene sequence: CDR1 GEAIGNYY, CDR2 EKD. The CDR3 is 14 amino acids. The CDR3 DNA reads TGTGCCTGTTACACAAGCTGGGGATCGGGTAAACTCATCTTT. Translating gives CACYTSWGSGKLIF.

As regards this clone: A far larger clone lies a single base away; this is likely a read error. The chain combines TRDV2 with TRDJ3, with 7 nucleotides matching TRDD3. Germline V gives CDR1 GEAIGNYY, CDR2 EKD. The V gene end was trimmed by 0 bases and the J gene end by 0 bases; junction bases not matched to a gene: 4. The CDR3 has 18 amino acids. The CDR3 DNA follows: TGTGCCTGTGACACCGGGGGATGTAGCTCCTGGGACACCCGACAGATGTTTTTC. Its protein is CACDTGGCSSWDTRQMFF.

Points on this clone: A far larger clone lies a single base away; this is likely a read error. The chain combines TRDV2 with TRDJ2; 12 nucleotides agree with TRDD3. There are 16 residues in the CDR3. The germline gives CDR1 GEAIGNYY, CDR2 EKD. The CDR3: CACDVLGDTLTAQIFF. The CDR3 nucleotides are TGTGCCTGTGACGTACTGGGGGATACTTTGACAGCACAAATCTTCTTT.

In the case of this clone: Since a far larger clone is one base different, this is likely a read error. Other nucleotide sequences from this sample produce the same CDR3. The V and J genes are TRDV2 and TRDJ3; 11 bases are a match to TRDD3. J was trimmed by 2 bases and V by 0 bases; bases with no gene match: 5. Germline CDR1 reads GEAIGNYY; CDR2 reads EKD. The CDR3 extends over 19 amino acids. This CDR3 reads CACDTGTGGYAWDTRQMFF. CDR3 nucleotides: TGTGCCTGTGACACCGGAACTGGGGGATATGCCTGGGACACCCGACAGATGTTTTTC.